This entry lists 29 T cell receptor beta chains sequenced from one sample in a study of CD8 T cells in ankylosing spondylitis. One entry per CDR3 protein results from TCRdb running MiXCR on the 5' RACE reads. The sample consists of roughly 97,000 distinct CDR3 sequences, roughly 8.3% of them appearing once. Specimen: blood, either unsorted or a sorted T cell fraction (not recorded which). These receptors all stem from a male donor with ankylosing spondylitis or in good health (not recorded which).

In this sample, this clonotype turned up many times. The chain carries TRBV24-1 and TRBJ2-1; 9 bases align to TRBD2. The CDR3 spans 16 residues. Losses at the gene ends were 4 bases for V and 4 bases for J; bases not matched to a gene: 7. Germline loops: CDR1 KGHDR, CDR2 SFDVKD. The DNA for the CDR3 is TGTGCCACCAGTGACCCTATAGCGGGAGCTTACAATGAGCAGTTCTTC. Translating it yields CATSDPIAGAYNEQFF.

With regard to this clonotype: This may be a read error, as it is one base from a much larger clone. The V and J genes are TRBV20-1 and TRBJ2-3, with 16 bases identical to TRBD2. The CDR3 length is 14 residues. CDR1 is DFQATT, CDR2 SNEGSKA, per germline (reference sequence). The CDR3 bases are TGCAGTACTAGTCCGGGACTAGCGGGGGGGACGCAGTATTTT. It codes for CSTSPGLAGGTQYF.

This clonotype showed up many times. The chain has TRBV5-1 and TRBJ2-7; tentative D call: TRBD2 (6 bases). V was cut by 2 bases and J by 5 bases, with 11 bases left in between. Germline V gene data show CDR1 as SGHRS and CDR2 as YFSETQ. The CDR3 extends over 13 amino acids. This chain's CDR3 is CASSLYGSHEQYF. The CDR3 DNA follows: TGCGCCAGCAGCTTATACGGGAGTCACGAGCAGTACTTC. Full variable domain (rest looked up from reference TRBV5-1 and TRBJ2-7): KAGVTQTPRYLIKTRGQQVTLSCSPISGHRSVSWYQQTPGQGLQFLFEYFSETQRNKGNFPGRFSGRQFSNSRSEMNVSTLELGDSALYLCASSLYGSHEQYFGPGTRLTVT.

This clonotype has only a few counts. The V gene is TRBV7-9, the J gene TRBJ2-2, with D perhaps matching TRBD2 (6 bases). The CDR3 length is 16 residues. CDR1 SEHNR and CDR2 FQNEAQ come from the germline V gene (reference sequence). Trimming stripped 0 bases from V and 6 bases from J, with 14 bases between. The CDR3 protein is CASSLARGIGSGELFF. The CDR3 DNA sequence: TGTGCCAGCAGCTTAGCGCGGGGAATCGGATCCGGGGAGCTGTTTTTT.

Many counts were recorded for this clonotype. J is TRBJ1-4 and V is TRBV7-2; TRBD1 agrees at 9 bases. CDR3 length: 14 amino acids. Trimming cost V 5 bases and J 8 bases; bases outside gene matches: 6. The germline V gene encodes CDR1 SGHTA and CDR2 FQGNSA. CDR3 residues: CASSLNRGHEKLFF. In DNA form, the CDR3 reads TGTGCCAGCAGCCTAAACAGGGGGCACGAAAAACTGTTTTTT.

At least ten counts were recorded for this clonotype. This rearrangement joins TRBV20-1 to TRBJ2-7; 9 bases match TRBD1. The CDR3 has 15 amino acids. Trimming took 6 bases from V and 3 from J; bases not matched to a gene: 12. CDR1 and CDR2 from the germline V gene are DFQATT and SNEGSKA (reference sequence). The chain's CDR3 is CSARPGQGVGYEQYF. In DNA, the CDR3 is TGCAGTGCCAGGCCGGGACAGGGAGTGGGCTACGAGCAGTACTTC.

This clonotype appeared many times. The CDR3 DNA reads TGTGCCAGCAGTTTAACCGGGGCCATGGAGCAGTACTTC. Translated, it gives CASSLTGAMEQYF. The chain combines TRBV6-2 or TRBV6-3 with TRBJ2-7, with D perhaps TRBD1 or TRBD2 (5 bases each). The germline gives CDR1 MNHEY, CDR2 SVGEGT. V dropped 4 bases and J dropped 7 bases, with 14 bases sitting between them. There are 13 residues in the CDR3.

The CDR3 sequence: CAISESMIRAGEQYF. The DNA of the CDR3 is TGTGCCATCAGTGAGTCGATGATCAGGGCGGGCGAGCAGTACTTC. The rearrangement joins TRBV10-3 to TRBJ2-7, with D possibly called TRBD1 or TRBD2 (5 bases each). Germline CDR1 ENHRY, CDR2 SYGVKD. CDR3 size: 15 residues. The V end lost 0 bases, the J end lost 6 bases, and 15 bases lay between the germline ends.

This clonotype was seen at least ten times. The chain couples TRBV20-1 to TRBJ1-5; 7 nucleotides match TRBD1. The CDR3 runs 15 residues. Germline CDR1 reads DFQATT; CDR2 reads SNEGSKA (reference sequence). V gave up 3 bases and J gave up 6 bases; unmatched junction bases: 11. CDR3 in DNA: TGCAGTGCTAGTCTCTCAGGGGGTAGGATTCAGCCCCAGCATTTT. Protein product: CSASLSGGRIQPQHF.

This clonotype was seen repeatedly, ten times or more. This chain links TRBV29-1 with TRBJ2-2; D remains ambiguous. This CDR3 region has 14 residues. Per the germline V gene, CDR1 is SQVTM and CDR2 is ANQGSEA. Trimming stripped 7 bases from V and 1 base from J, with 13 bases between. CDR3 DNA sequence: TGCAGCGCCTATGGGCCCGGGAACACCGGGGAGCTGTTTTTT. This codes for CSAYGPGNTGELFF.

The chain joins TRBV7-2 to TRBJ1-4, with D possibly TRBD1 on 6 matching bases. Trimming shortened V by 4 bases and J by 8 bases, and 17 bases separated the two germline ends. The CDR3 has 15 residues. CDR1 is SGHTA and CDR2 is FQGNSA in the germline V gene. Here the CDR3 reads CASSSGTFEVEKLFF. CDR3 nucleotide sequence: TGTGCCAGCAGCTCGGGGACATTCGAGGTGGAAAAACTGTTTTTT.

This clonotype was recorded at least ten times. The chain couples TRBV5-1 to TRBJ2-7; weak D call: TRBD1 (6 bases). CDR1 and CDR2 (germline): SGHRS, YFSETQ. The CDR3 length is 15 residues. Deletions cut 2 bases from V and 0 bases from J, with 12 bases between. CDR3 amino acids: CASSLSGHPSYEQYF. The CDR3 bases are TGCGCCAGCAGCTTATCGGGACACCCCTCCTACGAGCAGTACTTC.

The sample holds many counts of this clonotype. The rearrangement joins TRBV5-1 to TRBJ2-1; the match to TRBD2 covers 11 bases. The CDR3 extends over 16 amino acids. Germline lookup yields CDR1 SGHRS and CDR2 YFSETQ. V lost 2 bases, J lost 6 bases, and 7 bases stayed unmatched. The chain's CDR3 is CASSFGTSGYSNEQFF. CDR3 nucleotide sequence: TGCGCCAGCAGCTTCGGGACTAGCGGTTACTCCAATGAGCAGTTCTTC. Based on the CDR3 plus reference TRBV5-1 and TRBJ2-1, the full variable domain is KAGVTQTPRYLIKTRGQQVTLSCSPISGHRSVSWYQQTPGQGLQFLFEYFSETQRNKGNFPGRFSGRQFSNSRSEMNVSTLELGDSALYLCASSFGTSGYSNEQFFGPGTRLTVL.

This clonotype was detected many times. The rearrangement uses TRBV15 and TRBJ1-2; tentative D call: TRBD1 (5 bases). Germline CDR1 LNHNV, CDR2 YYDKDF (reference sequence). The CDR3 runs to 15 residues. Trimming cost V 4 bases and J 0 bases, with 12 bases left between them. The CDR3 DNA reads as TGTGCCACCAGCACCCGGGACGGCTCTAACTATGGCTACACCTTC. This translates into CATSTRDGSNYGYTF.

This clonotype was counted many times. CDR3 in DNA: TGTGCCAGCAGCCAGACCGGGACAGTGAACACCGGGGAGCTGTTTTTT. Translated, it gives CASSQTGTVNTGELFF. This chain links TRBV14 with TRBJ2-2; 7 nucleotides agree with TRBD1. CDR3 length equals 16 residues. Per the germline V gene, CDR1 is SGHDN and CDR2 is FVKESK. J was trimmed by 1 base and V by 3 bases; bases with no gene match: 5. The complete variable domain, with remaining parts taken from reference TRBV14 and TRBJ2-2, reads EAGVTQFPSHSVIEKGQTVTLRCDPISGHDNLYWYRRVMGKEIKFLLHFVKESKQDESGMPNNRFLAERTGGTYSTLKVQPAELEDSGVYFCASSQTGTVNTGELFFGEGSRLTVL.

This clonotype came up many times. The V gene is TRBV20-1, the J gene TRBJ2-3; D may be TRBD1 (6 bases). The germline gives CDR1 DFQATT, CDR2 SNEGSKA (reference sequence). This CDR3 comprises 15 residues. Trimming removed 1 base from V and 4 bases from J, with 15 bases in between. This CDR3 is CSARGQGFRPDTQYF. In DNA, the CDR3 is TGCAGTGCTAGAGGGCAGGGGTTTAGACCAGATACGCAGTATTTT.

This clonotype was counted ten times or more. V and J are TRBV5-1 and TRBJ2-2; D is possibly TRBD1 (5 bases). CDR1 is SGHRS and CDR2 is YFSETQ in the germline V gene. V was cut by 2 bases and J by 0 bases, with 11 bases left in between. The CDR3 contains 16 residues. The CDR3 DNA follows: TGCGCCAGCAGCTTCGGAAGGGGCCCGAACACCGGGGAGCTGTTTTTT. It encodes CASSFGRGPNTGELFF. The variable domain in full, completed from reference TRBV5-1 and TRBJ2-2, reads KAGVTQTPRYLIKTRGQQVTLSCSPISGHRSVSWYQQTPGQGLQFLFEYFSETQRNKGNFPGRFSGRQFSNSRSEMNVSTLELGDSALYLCASSFGRGPNTGELFFGEGSRLTVL.

This clonotype was detected ten times or more. CDR3 loop: CASSLESGQPQFF. CDR3 nucleotides: TGTGCCAGCAGCTTAGAATCAGGACAACCTCAGTTCTTC. This chain joins TRBV7-2 and TRBJ2-1; perhaps TRBD1 as D (5 bases). This CDR3 comprises 13 residues. The V gene lost 1 base and the J gene lost 13 bases, with 14 bases spanning the gap. Germline V gene data show CDR1 as SGHTA and CDR2 as FQGNSA.

The rearrangement uses TRBV6-2 or TRBV6-3 and TRBJ2-5; possibly TRBD1 or TRBD2 for D (5 bases each). The CDR3 is made up of 14 amino acids. Trimming shortened V by 5 bases and J by 1 base, and 11 bases separated the two germline ends. Germline V lookup: CDR1 MNHEY, CDR2 SVGEGT. The CDR3 region is CASSRGTAQETQYF. The CDR3 DNA is TGTGCCAGCAGTCGAGGGACGGCCCAAGAGACCCAGTACTTC.

This clonotype occurred many times. The J gene is TRBJ1-6, the V gene TRBV7-2, with 9 bases that match TRBD1. J lost 9 bases, V lost 0 bases, and 3 bases had no gene match. Germline V CDR1 and CDR2: SGHTA, FQGNSA. This CDR3 is 15 amino acids long. The CDR3: CASSLAQGAGSPLHF. CDR3 nucleotide sequence: TGTGCCAGCAGCTTAGCACAGGGGGCGGGTTCACCCCTCCACTTT. The whole variable domain, filled in from reference TRBV7-2 and TRBJ1-6, reads GAGVSQSPSNKVTEKGKDVELRCDPISGHTALYWYRQSLGQGLEFLIYFQGNSAPDKSGLPSDRFSAERTGGSVSTLTIQRTQQEDSAVYLCASSLAQGAGSPLHFGNGTRLTVT.

This clonotype was seen repeatedly, ten times or more. The rearrangement links TRBV7-9 to TRBJ2-5; no definite D call. V lost 5 bases, J lost 5 bases, and 15 bases lay in between. The CDR3 has 14 residues. CDR1 and CDR2 from the germline V gene are SEHNR and FQNEAQ (reference sequence). CDR3 loop: CASSQTAVRETQYF. DNA of the CDR3: TGTGCCAGCAGCCAGACGGCGGTGCGGGAGACCCAGTACTTC.

Ten or more counts support this clonotype. The gene calls are TRBV4-2 and TRBJ2-5; 8 bases agree with TRBD2. Germline CDR1 reads LGHNA; CDR2 reads YNFKEQ. There are 16 residues in the CDR3. V lost 1 base and J lost 4; bases outside the gene matches: 8. The CDR3 sequence is CASSQGYGTRGETQYF. CDR3 nucleotide sequence: TGTGCCAGCAGCCAAGGTTATGGGACTAGGGGAGAGACCCAGTACTTC.

This clonotype has at least ten counts. The CDR3 sequence: CASTILGTRGTEAFF. CDR3 bases: TGTGCCAGCACCATTCTCGGGACGAGGGGCACTGAAGCTTTCTTT. The rearrangement uses TRBV27 and TRBJ1-1, with TRBD1 as a possible D gene (5 bases). The CDR3 is 15 amino acids. CDR1 and CDR2 from the germline V gene are MNHEY and SMNVEV (reference sequence). V lost 7 bases to trimming and J lost 4 bases, with 19 bases between them.

In its sample, this clonotype was seen many times. The rearrangement uses TRBV20-1 and TRBJ2-3, with 7 bases matching TRBD2. Germline V gene sequence: CDR1 DFQATT, CDR2 SNEGSKA (reference sequence). The CDR3 sequence is 14 residues long. V shed 5 bases and J 2 bases; nucleotides not matched to a gene: 7. CDR3 DNA sequence: TGCAGTGCTCCGTCTAGCGGCAACACAGATACGCAGTATTTT. It translates to CSAPSSGNTDTQYF.

This clonotype was observed many times. The chain has TRBV12-3 or TRBV12-4 and TRBJ2-6, with D perhaps matching TRBD1 or TRBD2 (5 bases each). V was cut by 6 bases and J by 4 bases, with 10 bases left in between. This CDR3 comprises 14 residues. CDR3 bases: TGTGCCAGCAGAGACCGGGACGGGGCCAACGTCCTGACTTTC. This sequence encodes CASRDRDGANVLTF.

This clonotype was recorded at least ten times. CDR3 coding DNA: TGTGCCAGCAGCTTTGGCTCGGGGAAACTCTACGAGCAGTACTTC. This encodes CASSFGSGKLYEQYF. V and J are TRBV11-2 and TRBJ2-7, with D tentatively TRBD2 (5 bases). Germline V gene data show CDR1 as SGHAT and CDR2 as FQNNGV. Trimming stripped 3 bases from V and 3 bases from J, with 15 bases between. CDR3 length: 15 amino acids.

This clonotype has ten or more counts. The chain joins TRBV7-9 to TRBJ1-1, with no clear D. This CDR3 spans 13 amino acids. V was shortened by 1 base and J by 3 bases, with 6 bases between the two germline ends. Germline V gives CDR1 SEHNR, CDR2 FQNEAQ (reference sequence). The CDR3 is CASSLGRYTEAFF. CDR3 DNA: TGTGCCAGCAGCTTAGGACGGTACACTGAAGCTTTCTTT.

This clonotype was counted only a few times. The chain's CDR3 is CASSPYYTTRQANYGYTF. CDR3 bases: TGTGCCAGCTCACCCTATTATACTACTCGTCAGGCTAACTATGGCTACACCTTC. V is TRBV18 and J is TRBJ1-2; D is unresolved. With 3 bases removed from V and 0 bases from J, the gap between germline ends came to 20 bases. The CDR3 has 18 amino acids. Germline V gives CDR1 KGHSH, CDR2 LQKENI. The whole variable domain, filled in from reference TRBV18 and TRBJ1-2, reads NAGVMQNPRHLVRRRGQEARLRCSPMKGHSHVYWYRQLPEEGLKFMVYLQKENIIDESGMPKERFSAEFPKEGPSILRIQQVVRGDSAAYFCASSPYYTTRQANYGYTFGSGTRLTVV.

The table lists this clonotype with many counts. The rearrangement joins TRBV6-1 to TRBJ1-5; D is perhaps TRBD1 (5 bases). Trimming took 5 bases from V and 7 from J, leaving 12 bases between them. Germline CDR1 MNHNS, CDR2 SASEGT. There are 13 residues in the CDR3. The CDR3 DNA is TGTGCCAGCAGTCGTGGTGGGGGGCAGCCCCAGCATTTT. It is translated as CASSRGGGQPQHF.